This TCR beta chain was identified in a study of shared clonotypes between healthy human individuals. Turning to the study itself: The donor group consisted of a couple of women and a few men, aged 18 to 49.

Produced via immunoSEQ multiplex PCR; TCRdb's table is partial and in-frame only. The sample yields under 1,900,000 clones, 98% seen once. The CDR3 totals 13 residues. Germline loops: CDR1 MNHEY, CDR2 SMNVEV (reference sequence). J was trimmed by 4 bases and V by 6 bases; bases with no gene match: 5. This chain joins TRBV27 and TRBJ2-5; 7 positions match TRBD1. Sequencing input: naive CD4+ T cells sorted from blood. As to subset: CD45RA+ positively selected. The receptor comes from a man younger than 40 in good health. This CDR3 reads CASRRTGLETQYF. In nucleotides, the CDR3 is TGTGCCAGCAGGAGGACAGGACTAGAGACCCAGTACTTC.